The 2 T cell receptor beta chains reported below all come from one sample, sequenced in a study of CD8+ T cells in alopecia areata. Sequencing relied on a cDNA template that was reverse transcribed from extracted RNA. Sequencing was performed with immunoSEQ multiplex PCR; in TCRdb, only in-frame clones are kept and a portion is missing. The data hold roughly 120,000 clones, with roughly two fifths observed a single time. Input material: CD4+ T cells sorted from blood. Receptors were obtained from a human donor with alopecia areata.

This clone was observed a few times. The chain couples TRBV7-2 to TRBJ1-5, with unresolved D. In germline, CDR1 is SGHTA, CDR2 FQGNSA. The CDR3 is made up of 13 amino acids. Trimming took off 7 bases at V and 0 bases at J, with 7 bases between the two ends. CDR3 nucleotide sequence: TGTGCCAGCACCCTAAGTAGCAATCAGCCCCAGCATTTT. Amino acid sequence: CASTLSSNQPQHF. Full variable domain (rest looked up from reference TRBV7-2 and TRBJ1-5): GAGVSQSPSNKVTEKGKDVELRCDPISGHTALYWYRQSLGQGLEFLIYFQGNSAPDKSGLPSDRFSAERTGGSVSTLTIQRTQQEDSAVYLCASTLSSNQPQHFGDGTRLSIL.

The chain recombines TRBV29-1 with TRBJ2-3; perhaps TRBD2 as D (6 bases). The germline V and J ends were trimmed by 6 bases and 3 bases, with 7 bases remaining between them. Germline CDR1 reads SQVTM; CDR2 reads ANQGSEA. CDR3 size: 11 residues. The CDR3 DNA reads as TGCAGCGTACGGGGGACAGATACGCAGTATTTT. Protein: CSVRGTDTQYF.